Shown below are 22 T cell receptor beta chains from a single sample sequenced in a study of monozygotic twins with inflammatory bowel disease. TCRdb reworked the 5' RACE reads into one entry per CDR3 protein, no DNA. Here the sample table reports about 440,000 distinct CDR3 sequences. Sequenced material: blood. These receptors came from a human donor with ulcerative colitis or Crohn's disease, or a healthy co-twin of an affected twin (not recorded which).

The V gene is TRBV6-5, the J gene TRBJ1-6. This CDR3 comprises 13 residues. The V gene's germline CDR1 is MNHEY and CDR2 SVGAGI. The CDR3 here is CASSRPTRSPLHF.

The chain carries TRBV5-3 and TRBJ1-1; lacking DNA, the TRBD1 call made by TCRdb goes unchecked. TRBV5-3 belongs to the ORF category, with a function that is uncertain. This CDR3 region has 16 residues. The CDR3 sequence: CARGPLGGVMNTEAFF.

The chain uses TRBV7-3 and TRBJ2-1; TCRdb names TRBD2, which stays unverified in the absence of DNA. CDR3 length: 15 residues. From germline, CDR1 is SGHTA and CDR2 FQGTGA. CDR3: CASSLIVTGVNEQFF.

V and J are TRBV5-1 and TRBJ1-5; as DNA is missing, the TRBD1 call by TCRdb cannot be tested. The CDR3 has 15 residues. Germline V lookup: CDR1 SGHRS, CDR2 YFSETQ. CDR3 in amino acids: CASSLAGASNQPQHF.

The chain carries TRBV2 and TRBJ2-7; TCRdb outputs TRBD1, but without DNA this stays unchecked. Looked up from germline, CDR1 is SNHLY and CDR2 is FYNNEI. There are 15 residues in the CDR3. CDR3 protein: CASSENRGVAYEQYF.

J is TRBJ2-3 and V is TRBV29-1; TCRdb returns TRBD1, unconfirmable since there is no DNA. Germline CDR1 reads SQVTM; CDR2 reads ANQGSEA. The CDR3 runs to 12 residues. Here the CDR3 reads CSVEDARNAQYF.

J is TRBJ1-1 and V is TRBV5-1. Germline-derived CDR1 and CDR2 are SGHRS and YFSETQ. The CDR3 extends over 13 amino acids. The CDR3 loop is CASSADLGTEAFF.

The rearrangement uses TRBV29-1 and TRBJ2-7; the D call from TCRdb, TRBD1, cannot be confirmed without DNA. This CDR3 has 13 residues. Germline CDR1 SQVTM, CDR2 ANQGSEA. The CDR3: CSVGQGARYEQYF.

CDR3 region: CASSYVPPGWSNQPQHF. The rearrangement uses TRBV6-5 and TRBJ1-5; with no DNA, the TCRdb D assignment of TRBD1 cannot be verified. The germline CDR1 and CDR2 sequences are MNHEY and SVGAGI. This CDR3 has 17 amino acids.

The chain is built from TRBV10-2 and TRBJ2-7; TCRdb names TRBD1, which stays unverified in the absence of DNA. CDR1 and CDR2 from the germline V gene are WSHSY and SAAADI. There are 14 residues in the CDR3. The CDR3 here is CASRDGTPPDEQYF.

The J gene is TRBJ2-3, the V gene TRBV7-9. Germline CDR1 is SEHNR and CDR2 is FQNEAQ (reference sequence). This CDR3 has 13 residues. CDR3: CASVGRSTDTQYF.

The chain employs TRBV7-6 and TRBJ2-2; TCRdb reports TRBD1, a call that lacks DNA to check it against. The CDR3 consists of 16 residues. The germline gives CDR1 SGHVS, CDR2 FNYEAQ. CDR3 amino acids: CASSIYGTPNTGELFF.

This chain joins TRBV6-5 and TRBJ2-3; TCRdb names TRBD2, which stays unverified in the absence of DNA. CDR1 is MNHEY, CDR2 SVGAGI, per germline. The CDR3 sequence is 17 residues long. CDR3 loop: CASSYSSSGRSTDTQYF.

This chain connects TRBV5-6 to TRBJ2-1. Germline-derived CDR1 and CDR2 are SGHDT and YYEEEE. The length of the CDR3 is 16 residues. The CDR3 reads CASSLMGRTPYNEQFF.

The J gene is TRBJ2-5, the V gene TRBV5-1; TCRdb selects TRBD1, and the lack of DNA leaves this call unchecked. Germline assignment: CDR1 SGHRS and CDR2 YFSETQ. This CDR3 spans 14 amino acids. The CDR3 loop is CASSFRGNQETQYF.

The chain carries TRBV6-5 and TRBJ2-3. The germline V gene encodes CDR1 MNHEY and CDR2 SVGAGI. The CDR3 has 14 amino acids. The CDR3 sequence: CASSYSGETDTQYF.

The chain recombines TRBV29-1 with TRBJ2-5; TCRdb names TRBD1, which stays unverified in the absence of DNA. In germline, CDR1 is SQVTM, CDR2 ANQGSEA. The CDR3 is made up of 12 amino acids. CDR3 sequence: CSAGQGRETQYF.

The chain carries TRBV14 and TRBJ2-7; TCRdb's assignment of TRBD1 cannot be checked, as there is no DNA. This CDR3 spans 16 amino acids. CDR1 is SGHDN and CDR2 is FVKESK in the germline V gene. The CDR3 loop reads CASSQVGTGPTYEQYF.

The chain combines TRBV24-1 with TRBJ2-2. Germline CDR1 reads KGHDR; CDR2 reads SFDVKD. The CDR3 covers 14 residues. The CDR3 loop is CATSNGLNTGELFF.

This chain connects TRBV20-1 to TRBJ1-1; TCRdb's D gene call, TRBD1, goes unchecked for lack of DNA. CDR1 and CDR2 from the germline V gene are DFQATT and SNEGSKA (reference sequence). The CDR3 has 14 residues. The CDR3 loop is CSATRDRGNTEAFF.

The chain uses TRBV12-2 and TRBJ2-4; TCRdb's D gene call, TRBD1, goes unchecked for lack of DNA. TRBV12-2 is a recognized pseudogene. The CDR3 runs to 17 residues. The CDR3 protein is CASRLVGRGSAKNIQYF.

V and J are TRBV3-1 and TRBJ2-5; TCRdb reports TRBD1, a call that lacks DNA to check it against. The CDR3 extends over 13 amino acids. CDR1 is LGHDT and CDR2 is YNNKEL in the germline V gene (reference sequence). The CDR3 sequence: CASGLQAQETQYF.